Below, 9 T cell receptor beta chains from the same sample are listed, as sequenced in a study of T cell repertoires in cytomegalovirus infection. TCRdb used MiXCR to reprocess the reads, holding one entry per CDR3 protein. The sample carries about 700,000 distinct CDR3 sequences, around 30% recorded once. The antigens of these receptors remain unknown. The sequencing used cultured PBMCs, collected from culture after CMV antigen stimulation. The receptors originated from a human donor in good health (CMV status not recorded). Some clones in this sample may be carry-over from other donors' samples.

This rearrangement joins TRBV7-9 to TRBJ2-7, with TRBD2 identical over 8 bases. This CDR3 is built from 14 residues. J gave up 6 bases and V 5 bases, and 9 bases lay outside the gene matches. Looked up from germline, CDR1 is SEHNR and CDR2 is FQNEAQ (reference sequence). The DNA for the CDR3 is TGTGCCAGCAGCACCGGGACTAGTCATGCCGAGCAGTACTTC. Translation gives CASSTGTSHAEQYF.

At least ten counts were recorded for this clonotype. The chain recombines TRBV6-1 with TRBJ2-7; D ambiguous. This CDR3 has 13 residues. The V end was cut by 8 bases, the J end by 7 bases, with 18 bases between. Per the germline V gene, CDR1 is MNHNS and CDR2 is SASEGT. CDR3 sequence (DNA): TGTGCCAGCTCCACCGAGCTCCTGGGGGAGCAGTACTTC. Encoded protein: CASSTELLGEQYF.

In this sample, this clonotype turned up a few times. The CDR3 loop is CASSIEGSGSGYEQFF. CDR3 nucleotides: TGTGCCAGTAGTATAGAAGGGAGCGGGAGTGGGTATGAGCAGTTCTTC. The chain has TRBV19 and TRBJ2-1, with 8 bases matching TRBD2. The CDR3 runs to 16 residues. V lost 0 bases, J lost 8 bases, and 9 bases stayed unmatched. The germline V gene has CDR1 LNHDA and CDR2 SQIVND (reference sequence).

The sample holds a few counts of this clonotype. The chain uses TRBV7-9 and TRBJ2-7; the match to TRBD1 covers 7 bases. The ends lost 5 bases at V and 3 bases at J; junction bases unmatched: 10. CDR1 and CDR2 (germline): SEHNR, FQNEAQ (reference sequence). The CDR3 consists of 15 residues. The CDR3 DNA follows: TGTGCCAGCAGCAACACCGGGACAGACATCTACGAGCAGTACTTC. It translates to CASSNTGTDIYEQYF.

The chain combines TRBV18 with TRBJ2-5, with 7 bases fitting TRBD1. Germline trimming cut 0 bases from V and 2 bases from J; bases unmatched to any gene: 0. The germline CDR1 and CDR2 sequences are KGHSH and LQKENI. There are 14 residues in the CDR3. CDR3 loop: CASSPPGQQETQYF. The CDR3 nucleotides are TGTGCCAGCTCACCACCGGGACAGCAAGAGACCCAGTACTTC.

The chain has TRBV30 and TRBJ1-2; no clear D gene. Germline-derived CDR1 and CDR2 are GTSNPN and SVGIG (reference sequence). The CDR3 length is 13 residues. Deletions cut 0 bases from V and 7 bases from J, with 12 bases between. CDR3 region: CAWSVKAGSGYTF. The CDR3 DNA is TGTGCCTGGAGTGTAAAGGCCGGGAGTGGCTACACCTTC.

The chain combines TRBV7-2 with TRBJ2-1; tentatively, D is TRBD2 (5 bases). This CDR3 region has 14 residues. Germline values: CDR1 SGHTA, CDR2 FQGNSA. V was shortened by 5 bases and J by 7 bases, with 15 bases between the two germline ends. The CDR3 loop is CASSPQSAGNEQFF. Here the CDR3 DNA reads TGTGCCAGCAGCCCCCAGTCGGCGGGTAATGAGCAGTTCTTC.

This clonotype was seen only a few times. This rearrangement joins TRBV5-4 to TRBJ2-2; 9 bases match TRBD2. CDR1 SGHNT and CDR2 YYREEE come from the germline V gene (reference sequence). This CDR3 region has 17 residues. Unmatched junction bases numbered 14, after V lost 4 bases and J lost 7 bases. The CDR3 here is CASSPGRAGGLVGELFF. The CDR3 DNA reads TGTGCCAGCAGCCCTGGACGGGCGGGGGGGCTGGTCGGGGAGCTGTTTTTT.

CDR3 region: CASSLVHFSGNTIYF. As DNA, the CDR3 is TGTGCCAGCAGCTTAGTGCACTTCTCTGGAAACACCATATATTTT. The genes are TRBV7-2 and TRBJ1-3; D gene ambiguous. V lost 1 base and J lost 0, with 7 bases in between. Germline lookup yields CDR1 SGHTA and CDR2 FQGNSA. The CDR3 is made up of 15 amino acids. Variable domain in full (rest from reference TRBV7-2 and TRBJ1-3): GAGVSQSPSNKVTEKGKDVELRCDPISGHTALYWYRQSLGQGLEFLIYFQGNSAPDKSGLPSDRFSAERTGGSVSTLTIQRTQQEDSAVYLCASSLVHFSGNTIYFGEGSWLTVV.